This T cell receptor beta chain derives from a study of cytomegalovirus exposure and HLA in healthy donors. Trimming removed 1 base from V and 4 bases from J, with 16 bases in between. This CDR3 contains 17 residues. This clone was detected only a few times. What it binds is not known. The study ran its PCR with 60 Vbeta and 13 Jbeta primers. In the source study's methods: In a later analysis, around 87 million unique TCR beta chains included roughly 11 million shared by two or more donors. Assay used: immunoSEQ multiplex PCR; TCRdb lists only in-frame clones, some missing. The V and J calls and clone size come from that table; D and trimming were worked out from the DNA. This table has approximately 130,000 clones, approximately 10% appearing once. Whole-study results and caveats: The study had only CMV serostatus as immune exposure information. A later analysis reportedly found that, within productive TCRs, an Asian-associated ancestry cluster had fewer N-insertions than the mean observed across the roughly 700 donors. When analyzed later, a missense DCLRE1C variant was found to be linked to TCR beta V- and J-gene trimming.

The specimen sequenced was PBMCs. V is TRBV23-1 and J is TRBJ1-4, with D possibly being TRBD1 (5 bases). TRBV23-1 is marked as an open reading frame, function uncertain. This receptor was taken from a woman in her thirties or forties in good health and CMV-seropositive. The CDR3 loop is CASSQCVAGQDNEKLFF. DNA for the CDR3: TGCGCCAGCAGTCAATGCGTTGCGGGGCAGGATAATGAAAAACTGTTTTTT.